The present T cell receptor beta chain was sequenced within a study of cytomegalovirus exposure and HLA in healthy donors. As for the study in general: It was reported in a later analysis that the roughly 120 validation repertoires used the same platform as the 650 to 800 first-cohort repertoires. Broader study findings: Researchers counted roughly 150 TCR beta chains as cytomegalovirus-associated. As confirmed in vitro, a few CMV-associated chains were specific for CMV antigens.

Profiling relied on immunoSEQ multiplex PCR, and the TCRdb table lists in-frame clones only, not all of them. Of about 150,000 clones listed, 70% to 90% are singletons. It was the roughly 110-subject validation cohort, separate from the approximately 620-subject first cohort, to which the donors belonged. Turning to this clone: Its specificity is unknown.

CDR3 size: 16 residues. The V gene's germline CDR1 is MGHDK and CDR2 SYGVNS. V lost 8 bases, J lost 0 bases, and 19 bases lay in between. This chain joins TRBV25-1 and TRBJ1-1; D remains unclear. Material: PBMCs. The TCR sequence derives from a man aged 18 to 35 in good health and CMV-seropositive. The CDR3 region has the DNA TGTGCCAGCCGCCACCCGGGGTGCATCCTGAACACTGAAGCTTTCTTT. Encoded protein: CASRHPGCILNTEAFF.